The 29 T cell receptor beta chains below come from one sample, sequenced in a study of monozygotic twins with inflammatory bowel disease. TCRdb re-called the 5' RACE reads and shows each CDR3 protein once, DNA omitted. This sample's table has approximately 400,000 distinct CDR3 sequences. Sequenced material: blood. The receptors originated from a human donor with ulcerative colitis or Crohn's disease, or a healthy co-twin of an affected twin (not recorded which).

The chain couples TRBV20-1 to TRBJ2-7. Germline V gives CDR1 DFQATT, CDR2 SNEGSKA (reference sequence). The CDR3 spans 12 residues. CDR3 residues: CSARMLHYEQYF.

The chain combines TRBV5-5 with TRBJ2-4; the TCRdb call, TRBD2, lacks DNA for checking. The CDR3 has 16 residues. CDR1 is SGHKS and CDR2 is YYEKEE in the germline V gene (reference sequence). CDR3 sequence reads: CASSLGGGRGTNIQYF.

V gene TRBV7-2 combines with J gene TRBJ2-1; TCRdb proposes TRBD1, but this gene call is untestable without DNA. Germline CDR1 and CDR2: SGHTA and FQGNSA. This CDR3 has 12 residues. CDR3 residues: CASSPNSPGGFF.

The rearrangement joins TRBV29-1 to TRBJ1-1; with no DNA, the TCRdb D assignment of TRBD1 cannot be verified. The V gene's germline CDR1 is SQVTM and CDR2 ANQGSEA. CDR3 length equals 18 residues. The CDR3 region is CSVERQGASPSLATEAFF.

The chain is built from TRBV29-1 and TRBJ1-1; the TCRdb D gene call, TRBD1, has no DNA to confirm it. Germline V CDR1 and CDR2: SQVTM, ANQGSEA. CDR3 length: 14 amino acids. The CDR3 sequence is CSVEEDRSNTEAFF.

The rearrangement uses TRBV20-1 and TRBJ1-5. Per germline, CDR1 DFQATT and CDR2 SNEGSKA (reference sequence). CDR3 length equals 13 residues. CDR3 amino acids: CSVTTPMEQPQHF.

The chain couples TRBV30 to TRBJ1-1; TCRdb lists TRBD1, though no DNA is available to test this call. This CDR3 comprises 13 residues. Germline assignment: CDR1 GTSNPN and CDR2 SVGIG (reference sequence). The CDR3 sequence: CAWEQGLNTEAFF.

This CDR3 is CASSLIRGRYNEQFF. The chain employs TRBV11-2 and TRBJ2-1; TCRdb's D call of TRBD1 is untestable without DNA. Germline V gene sequence: CDR1 SGHAT, CDR2 FQNNGV. CDR3 length equals 15 residues. The full variable domain, in which reference TRBV11-2 and TRBJ2-1 provide the parts outside the CDR3, is EAGVAQSPRYKIIEKRQSVAFWCNPISGHATLYWYQQILGQGPKLLIQFQNNGVVDDSQLPKDRFSAERLKGVDSTLKIQPAKLEDSAVYLCASSLIRGRYNEQFFGPGTRLTVL.

The chain employs TRBV6-2 or TRBV6-3 and TRBJ2-7. The germline CDR1 and CDR2 sequences are MNHEY and SVGEGT. This CDR3 spans 15 amino acids. The CDR3 protein is CASSYFYGSSYEQYF.

This chain uses TRBV20-1 with TRBJ1-3; absent DNA, TCRdb's TRBD1 call cannot be checked. Germline V gives CDR1 DFQATT, CDR2 SNEGSKA (reference sequence). The CDR3 consists of 14 residues. CDR3 loop: CSAKRQGAGNTIYF.

The J gene is TRBJ1-2, the V gene TRBV6-1; the D call of TRBD1 rests on TCRdb alone, since no DNA is present to check it. The germline V gene has CDR1 MNHNS and CDR2 SASEGT. The CDR3 extends over 15 amino acids. The CDR3: CASRLWDRENYGYTF.

The V and J genes are TRBV11-3 and TRBJ2-5; the D gene TCRdb calls, TRBD1, cannot be checked with no DNA. CDR1 and CDR2 from the germline V gene are SGHNT and YENEEA. The CDR3 sequence is 14 residues long. CDR3 amino acids: CASSPGPQEETQYF.

This sequence joins TRBV7-2 and TRBJ2-1; TCRdb designates TRBD2, a call that cannot be tested without DNA. This CDR3 comprises 15 residues. The germline gives CDR1 SGHTA, CDR2 FQGNSA. CDR3 residues: CASSLRSGSPGEQFF.

The rearrangement joins TRBV7-2 to TRBJ2-4; TCRdb indicates TRBD1, and absent DNA this call remains unverified. Germline CDR1 is SGHTA and CDR2 is FQGNSA. CDR3 length: 15 amino acids. The CDR3 sequence: CASSLGGLAKNIQYF. The whole variable domain, remainder taken from reference TRBV7-2 and TRBJ2-4, is GAGVSQSPSNKVTEKGKDVELRCDPISGHTALYWYRQSLGQGLEFLIYFQGNSAPDKSGLPSDRFSAERTGGSVSTLTIQRTQQEDSAVYLCASSLGGLAKNIQYFGAGTRLSVL.

The J gene is TRBJ2-2, the V gene TRBV7-9; TCRdb picks TRBD2, but there is no DNA to check that call. CDR1 and CDR2 (germline): SEHNR, FQNEAQ (reference sequence). The CDR3 length is 13 residues. The chain's CDR3 is CASSLADYGELFF.

The chain links TRBV5-6 to TRBJ2-5; TCRdb proposes TRBD2, but this gene call is untestable without DNA. Per the germline V gene, CDR1 is SGHDT and CDR2 is YYEEEE. The CDR3 contains 15 residues. The CDR3 spells CASSLRGRAQETQYF.

The chain recombines TRBV2 with TRBJ2-2; TCRdb lists TRBD1, though no DNA is available to test this call. The CDR3 is made up of 15 amino acids. Germline CDR1 and CDR2: SNHLY and FYNNEI. CDR3 sequence: CASRTQGLATGELFF.

The chain couples TRBV28 to TRBJ2-7; TCRdb lists TRBD2, though no DNA is available to test this call. The CDR3 loop spans 13 amino acids. Germline V gene data show CDR1 as MDHEN and CDR2 as SYDVKM. The CDR3 loop reads CASSLKVPYEQYF. The full variable domain, with the rest looked up from reference TRBV28 and TRBJ2-7, is DVKVTQSSRYLVKRTGEKVFLECVQDMDHENMFWYRQDPGLGLRLIYFSYDVKMKEKGDIPEGYSVSREKKERFSLILESASTNQTSMYLCASSLKVPYEQYFGPGTRLTVT.

V is TRBV12-3 or TRBV12-4 and J is TRBJ1-5; TCRdb gives TRBD1 as the D gene, but with no DNA this cannot be confirmed. The CDR3 contains 16 residues. The CDR3 loop is CASSFGQGASNQPQHF.

The chain has TRBV27 and TRBJ2-1; no DNA is available, so the TRBD1 call from TCRdb remains unchecked. The germline V gene has CDR1 MNHEY and CDR2 SMNVEV (reference sequence). This CDR3 comprises 15 residues. CDR3 protein: CASSNRVSYYNEQFF.

The chain links TRBV5-1 to TRBJ2-7; the TRBD1 assignment by TCRdb is unverifiable without DNA. Germline CDR1 is SGHRS and CDR2 is YFSETQ. This CDR3 contains 15 residues. The CDR3: CASSLGSPGAYEQYF.

The V and J genes are TRBV28 and TRBJ1-2; TCRdb indicates TRBD1, and absent DNA this call remains unverified. CDR1 and CDR2 from the germline V gene are MDHEN and SYDVKM. The CDR3 runs 15 residues. The CDR3 is CASSFSSTVIYGYTF.

The chain couples TRBV27 to TRBJ1-2; the D gene TCRdb calls, TRBD1, cannot be checked with no DNA. The length of the CDR3 is 15 residues. Germline V gene lookup returns CDR1 MNHEY and CDR2 SMNVEV (reference sequence). CDR3 amino acids: CASSEQGRVGYGYTF.

The V gene is TRBV20-1, the J gene TRBJ1-5; absent DNA, TCRdb's TRBD1 call cannot be checked. The CDR3 consists of 14 residues. Germline CDR1 DFQATT, CDR2 SNEGSKA (reference sequence). CDR3 protein: CSARGGSRNQPQHF.

The genes are TRBV5-1 and TRBJ2-7; TCRdb designates TRBD2, a call that cannot be tested without DNA. From germline, CDR1 is SGHRS and CDR2 YFSETQ. The CDR3 totals 13 residues. CDR3 region: CASSWMEGSEQYF.

The CDR3 spells CASSARTGHGYGYTF. The chain carries TRBV11-2 and TRBJ1-2; TCRdb lists TRBD1, though no DNA is available to test this call. The CDR3 is 15 amino acids. The germline gives CDR1 SGHAT, CDR2 FQNNGV.

The chain combines TRBV19 with TRBJ2-7; the D gene TCRdb calls, TRBD1, cannot be checked with no DNA. Germline V gene lookup returns CDR1 LNHDA and CDR2 SQIVND (reference sequence). The CDR3 extends over 14 amino acids. This chain's CDR3 is CASSIRTGGYEQYF.

The chain combines TRBV4-1 with TRBJ2-3; with no DNA, the TCRdb D assignment of TRBD2 cannot be verified. The germline gives CDR1 MGHRA, CDR2 YSYEKL. CDR3 length: 15 amino acids. The CDR3 spells CASSQALAVTDTQYF.

The rearrangement links TRBV5-1 to TRBJ1-1; TCRdb's assignment of TRBD1 cannot be checked, as there is no DNA. This CDR3 is 17 amino acids long. The V gene's germline CDR1 is SGHRS and CDR2 YFSETQ. The CDR3 spells CASSSIRDSAKNTEAFF.